The clone carrying this T cell receptor (beta chain) was observed a handful of times. This specimen comes from a study of patients and donors after allogeneic stem cell transplantation. TCRdb independently ran MiXCR on the RT-PCR reads; one entry per CDR3 protein. The sample holds about 960,000 distinct CDR3 sequences, approximately 18% seen once. The receptor was derived from a human donor who was either an allogeneic HSCT recipient or a stem cell or donor lymphocyte infusion donor (not recorded which). It is not recorded whose cells these are; they may come from a transplant donor. Sequencing input: blood, either unsorted or a sorted T cell fraction (not recorded which).

CDR3 sequence (DNA): TGTGCCAGCAGAAACAGGGGGCAAGGCTACACCTTC. It translates to CASRNRGQGYTF. The chain joins TRBV6-5 to TRBJ1-2; TRBD1 aligns across 9 bases. CDR1 and CDR2 (germline): MNHEY, SVGAGI. The CDR3 is 12 residues long. J lost 8 bases, V lost 6 bases, and 4 bases had no gene match.